This T cell receptor beta chain comes out of a study of CD8 T cells in Susac syndrome. Overall study context: When their blood was taken, patients with Susac syndrome were therapy-naive, taking corticosteroids, or taking intravenous immunoglobulin alone.

This clonotype was seen once. RNA in amounts of about 0.5 to 1 ug was reverse transcribed with random hexamers. TCRdb re-analysed the immunoSEQ multiplex PCR reads in MiXCR, keeping a single row per CDR3 protein. The table shows roughly 190,000 distinct CDR3 sequences, with around 95% occurring only once. Purification of the CD8+ and CD4+ T cells relied on negative isolation, and TEMRA cells underwent FACS enrichment. V was clipped by 4 bases and J by 7 bases; unmatched bases: 5. Germline loops: CDR1 MNHEY, CDR2 SMNVEV (reference sequence). This CDR3 is built from 14 residues. The chain employs TRBV27 and TRBJ1-5; 9 nucleotides match TRBD1. The receptor comes from a human donor with Susac syndrome. The specimen sequenced was CD4+ T cells from PBMCs. The CDR3 reads CASSSDRGKQPQHF. DNA for the CDR3: TGTGCCAGCAGTTCGGACAGGGGAAAACAGCCCCAGCATTTT.